One sample yielded the 30 T cell receptor beta chains listed below, sequenced in a study of cytomegalovirus exposure and HLA in healthy donors. The primer mix had 60 Vbeta and 13 Jbeta primers. Clones were read by immunoSEQ multiplex PCR, and TCRdb kept only the in-frame ones, dropping some. The sample includes around 140,000 clones, around 79% of them seen just once. The sequencing input was PBMCs. Receptors originate from a woman in her 40s in good health and CMV-seronegative.

A few counts support this clone. The J gene is TRBJ2-1, the V gene TRBV6-1; 11 bases fit TRBD2. V dropped 3 bases and J dropped 4; count of bases not matched to a gene: 2. CDR3 length: 15 residues. CDR1 and CDR2 from the germline V gene are MNHNS and SASEGT. Here the CDR3 reads CASSDRTSGYNEQFF. CDR3 nucleotides: TGTGCCAGCAGTGATCGGACTAGCGGGTACAATGAGCAGTTCTTC.

This clone was counted between two and nine times. The V gene is TRBV7-3, the J gene TRBJ2-6, with D unclear. This CDR3 comprises 12 residues. The ends were cut back, 8 bases at V and 12 bases at J, with 14 bases in the middle. Germline values: CDR1 SGHTA, CDR2 FQGTGA. The CDR3 sequence is CASGRMSSVLTF. The CDR3 nucleotides read TGTGCCAGCGGCAGAATGTCCTCCGTCCTGACTTTC. Filled out from reference TRBV7-3 and TRBJ2-6, the complete variable domain reads GAGVSQTPSNKVTEKGKYVELRCDPISGHTALYWYRQSLGQGPEFLIYFQGTGAADDSGLPNDRFFAVRPEGSVSTLKIQRTERGDSAVYLCASGRMSSVLTFGAGSRLTVL.

V and J are TRBV5-1 and TRBJ1-4, with 8 bases fitting TRBD1. The trim removed 2 bases at V and 3 bases at J, leaving 6 bases unmatched. Germline CDR1 and CDR2: SGHRS and YFSETQ. This CDR3 is built from 16 residues. The CDR3 DNA is TGCGCCAGCAGCTTACGATGGGACAGGCCTAATGAAAAACTGTTTTTT. Amino acids: CASSLRWDRPNEKLFF.

The J gene is TRBJ1-2, the V gene TRBV7-9; TRBD1 aligns across 7 bases. Per germline, CDR1 SEHNR and CDR2 FQNEAQ (reference sequence). V dropped 5 bases and J dropped 4; count of bases not matched to a gene: 10. The CDR3 extends over 15 amino acids. Here the CDR3 DNA reads TGTGCCAGCAGCCTCCGGACAGGAGACCCCTATGGCTACACCTTC. Translation: CASSLRTGDPYGYTF.

This chain joins TRBV5-1 and TRBJ2-7, with a weak D call TRBD2 (7 bases). The V gene lost 0 bases and the J gene lost 2 bases, with 12 bases spanning the gap. Germline CDR1 is SGHRS and CDR2 is YFSETQ. The CDR3 covers 15 residues. In DNA, the CDR3 is TGCGCCAGCAGCTTGGACGGGGGGCTAACCTACGAGCAGTACTTC. As protein: CASSLDGGLTYEQYF.

This chain joins TRBV7-2 and TRBJ1-1; D remains unclear. The CDR3 consists of 17 residues. The V gene's germline CDR1 is SGHTA and CDR2 FQGNSA. The V gene lost 0 bases and the J gene lost 0 bases, with 14 bases spanning the gap. In nucleotides, the CDR3 is TGTGCCAGCAGCTTAGCGAGGTACTCTTATATGAACACTGAAGCTTTCTTT. It is translated as CASSLARYSYMNTEAFF.

This clone has just a few counts. The V call is TRBV10-3, the J call TRBJ1-1; 9 bases are shared with TRBD1. Germline trimming cut 5 bases from V and 2 bases from J; bases unmatched to any gene: 6. The germline gives CDR1 ENHRY, CDR2 SYGVKD. This CDR3 has 15 amino acids. CDR3 sequence reads: CAISPTGGKNTEAFF. In nucleotides, the CDR3 is TGTGCCATCAGTCCGACAGGGGGAAAAAACACTGAAGCTTTCTTT.

The rearrangement uses TRBV4-2 and TRBJ1-1; D perhaps matches TRBD1 (6 bases). The CDR3 has 16 amino acids. The ends were cut back, 3 bases at V and 2 bases at J, with 16 bases in the middle. CDR1 and CDR2 (germline): LGHNA, YNFKEQ. For the CDR3, the DNA is TGTGCCAGCAGCCAGTTTAAGGACAGTACCAACACTGAAGCTTTCTTT. It specifies CASSQFKDSTNTEAFF.

The chain employs TRBV6-1 and TRBJ1-1; TRBD1 might be the D (5 bases). This CDR3 spans 11 amino acids. Germline CDR1 is MNHNS and CDR2 is SASEGT. This CDR3 reads CTSQRGAEAFF. The CDR3 region has the DNA TGTACAAGTCAGCGGGGCGCTGAAGCTTTCTTT.

The rearrangement joins TRBV4-3 to TRBJ1-2; 9 nucleotides match TRBD1. V lost 1 base to trimming and J lost 7 bases; unmatched junction nucleotides: 4. The germline gives CDR1 LGHNA, CDR2 YSLEER. CDR3 length equals 14 residues. CDR3 sequence (DNA): TGCGCCAGCAGCCAAGCACAGGGGGCGGGTGGCTACACCTTC. This codes for CASSQAQGAGGYTF.

The V call is TRBV6-1, the J call TRBJ1-2, with 9 bases that match TRBD1. Trimming took 2 bases from V and 4 from J; bases not matched to a gene: 5. The CDR3 is 15 amino acids. Germline V gene sequence: CDR1 MNHNS, CDR2 SASEGT. CDR3 sequence: CASSEQRGQGYGYTF. The CDR3 region has the DNA TGTGCCAGCAGTGAACAACGGGGACAGGGCTATGGCTACACCTTC.

This chain joins TRBV30 and TRBJ2-7; D is possibly TRBD1 (6 bases). The CDR3 contains 12 residues. Trimming left V 0 bases short and J 3 bases short, with 6 bases between. Germline assignment: CDR1 GTSNPN and CDR2 SVGIG (reference sequence). The CDR3 is CAWSVQGYEQYF. The CDR3 region has the DNA TGTGCCTGGAGTGTACAGGGCTACGAGCAGTACTTC.

The rearrangement links TRBV10-3 to TRBJ1-5; a possible D gene is TRBD1 (5 bases). V was pared by 4 bases and J by 5 bases, with 9 bases between. CDR1 is ENHRY and CDR2 is SYGVKD in the germline V gene. The CDR3 runs to 13 residues. The CDR3 loop reads CAISAGGDQPQHF. Written as DNA, the CDR3 is TGTGCCATCAGTGCCGGGGGGGATCAGCCCCAGCATTTT.

V is TRBV11-2 and J is TRBJ1-5; 8 positions agree with TRBD1. V lost 1 base and J lost 0; bases outside the gene matches: 2. The CDR3 length is 16 residues. Germline lookup yields CDR1 SGHAT and CDR2 FQNNGV. CDR3 coding DNA: TGTGCCAGCAGCTTAGGGACAGGGCTTAGCAATCAGCCCCAGCATTTT. It specifies CASSLGTGLSNQPQHF.

The V gene is TRBV25-1, the J gene TRBJ2-1, with 7 positions matching TRBD2. Germline values: CDR1 MGHDK, CDR2 SYGVNS. The CDR3 covers 15 residues. The V segment lost 7 bases and the J segment 5 bases; nucleotides outside the gene matches: 11. CDR3 in amino acids: CASNPGRVEDNEQFF. The CDR3 bases are TGTGCCAGCAACCCGGGGAGGGTAGAAGACAATGAGCAGTTCTTC.

V gene TRBV5-4 combines with J gene TRBJ1-5, with TRBD1 as a possible D gene (6 bases). The ends were cut back, 5 bases at V and 1 base at J, with 10 bases in the middle. CDR1 is SGHNT and CDR2 is YYREEE in the germline V gene (reference sequence). The CDR3 is made up of 14 amino acids. In DNA form, the CDR3 reads TGTGCCAGCAGTCCGGACAGCAGCAATCAGCCCCAGCATTTT. Amino acids: CASSPDSSNQPQHF.

The V and J genes are TRBV6-5 and TRBJ2-1; 7 nucleotides agree with TRBD2. The CDR3 contains 15 residues. Germline-derived CDR1 and CDR2 are MNHEY and SVGAGI. With 0 bases clipped from V and 4 bases from J, the junction kept 3 bases outside the gene matches. CDR3 DNA: TGTGCCAGCAGTTACTCGTGGACTAGTTACAATGAGCAGTTCTTC. Encoded protein: CASSYSWTSYNEQFF.

The chain uses TRBV2 and TRBJ2-6, with 7 bases that match TRBD1. V shed 4 bases and J 3 bases; nucleotides not matched to a gene: 9. The CDR3 has 17 amino acids. Germline-derived CDR1 and CDR2 are SNHLY and FYNNEI. The CDR3 DNA sequence: TGTGCCAGCAGTGCCGAGGGGGCTACGGGTGGGGCCAACGTCCTGACTTTC. Translation gives CASSAEGATGGANVLTF.

This clone was counted only a few times. The chain combines TRBV5-4 with TRBJ2-2, with TRBD2 identical over 16 bases. The CDR3 covers 20 residues. The V gene end was trimmed by 3 bases and the J gene end by 4 bases; junction bases not matched to a gene: 12. Germline V gives CDR1 SGHNT, CDR2 YYREEE (reference sequence). The CDR3 here is CASSSGLAGGRSRFTGELFF. The CDR3 DNA reads TGTGCCAGCAGCTCGGGACTAGCGGGGGGGCGAAGTCGGTTCACCGGGGAGCTGTTTTTT.

The rearrangement uses TRBV25-1 and TRBJ2-1, with 12 positions matching TRBD1. V lost 6 bases, J lost 9 bases, and 9 bases stayed unmatched. The CDR3 is 15 residues long. From germline, CDR1 is MGHDK and CDR2 SYGVNS. The CDR3 sequence: CASSLRDRGRGEQFF. As DNA, the CDR3 is TGTGCCAGCAGCCTACGGGACAGGGGGCGCGGTGAGCAGTTCTTC.

The rearrangement uses TRBV5-1 and TRBJ1-2; D is ambiguous. The CDR3 covers 13 residues. Deletions cut 2 bases from V and 6 bases from J, with 11 bases between. The germline V gene encodes CDR1 SGHRS and CDR2 YFSETQ. In DNA form, the CDR3 reads TGCGCCAGCAGCTTCAGTCTAGAGGATGGCTACACCTTC. Amino acid sequence: CASSFSLEDGYTF.

This rearrangement joins TRBV6-1 to TRBJ1-5; 9 bases fit TRBD1. This CDR3 region has 14 residues. In germline, CDR1 is MNHNS, CDR2 SASEGT. J gave up 6 bases and V 1 base, and 1 base lay outside the gene matches. This CDR3 is CASSEGQGVQPQHF. The CDR3 DNA reads TGTGCCAGCAGTGAAGGACAGGGGGTTCAGCCCCAGCATTTT.

The chain combines TRBV11-3 with TRBJ1-3; weak D call: TRBD1 (6 bases). The germline gives CDR1 SGHNT, CDR2 YENEEA. CDR3 length: 14 residues. Trimming cost V 1 base and J 2 bases, with 6 bases left between them. CDR3 amino acids: CASSLAGAGNTIYF. In DNA, the CDR3 is TGTGCCAGCAGCTTAGCAGGGGCTGGAAACACCATATATTTT.

The rearrangement uses TRBV2 and TRBJ2-5, with D maybe TRBD2 (6 bases). V lost 1 base and J lost 2, with 11 bases in between. Looked up from germline, CDR1 is SNHLY and CDR2 is FYNNEI. This CDR3 is 15 amino acids long. CDR3 in DNA: TGTGCCAGCAGTGAAGGGGGACTTTTTCAAGAGACCCAGTACTTC. Amino acids: CASSEGGLFQETQYF.

The chain combines TRBV27 with TRBJ1-1; TRBD1 matches at 10 bases. Germline loops: CDR1 MNHEY, CDR2 SMNVEV (reference sequence). V lost 2 bases, J lost 4 bases, and 4 bases stayed unmatched. There are 15 residues in the CDR3. CDR3 DNA sequence: TGTGCCAGCAGTTTAGAGGGGACAGGGGTCACTGAAGCTTTCTTT. It encodes CASSLEGTGVTEAFF.

The CDR3 is CASSVNRGQSEAFF. The CDR3 nucleotides are TGCGCCAGCAGCGTTAACAGGGGGCAGAGTGAAGCTTTCTTT. The V call is TRBV5-1, the J call TRBJ1-1; 9 nucleotides line up with TRBD1. The CDR3 loop spans 14 amino acids. The V gene end was trimmed by 4 bases and the J gene end by 7 bases; junction bases not matched to a gene: 8. From germline, CDR1 is SGHRS and CDR2 YFSETQ.

This sequence joins TRBV5-1 and TRBJ2-5; 10 bases are shared with TRBD1. The trim removed 4 bases at V and 3 bases at J, leaving 3 bases unmatched. CDR1 is SGHRS, CDR2 YFSETQ, per germline. The CDR3 has 14 residues. DNA of the CDR3: TGCGCCAGCAGCACCGGGACAGGGGAAGAGACCCAGTACTTC. Its protein product is CASSTGTGEETQYF.

The chain has TRBV19 and TRBJ1-6; 9 bases are a match to TRBD1. The V and J ends lost 6 bases and 9 bases, in that order; junction bases with no gene match: 6. The CDR3 totals 14 residues. Germline CDR1 LNHDA, CDR2 SQIVND (reference sequence). The CDR3 coding sequence is TGTGCCAGTAGCCCGGGACAGGGCTCTTCACCCCTCCACTTT. It is translated as CASSPGQGSSPLHF.

The chain couples TRBV11-3 to TRBJ2-1; 14 bases line up with TRBD2. The CDR3 has 16 amino acids. The germline V gene encodes CDR1 SGHNT and CDR2 YENEEA. V lost 1 base, J lost 4 bases, and 0 bases stayed unmatched. CDR3 loop: CASSLGTSGGYNEQFF. CDR3 sequence (DNA): TGTGCCAGCAGCTTAGGGACTAGCGGGGGGTACAATGAGCAGTTCTTC.

The chain couples TRBV10-3 to TRBJ1-1; D unclear. Per the germline V gene, CDR1 is ENHRY and CDR2 is SYGVKD. Trimming stripped 2 bases from V and 5 bases from J, with 15 bases between. The CDR3 extends over 15 amino acids. The DNA of the CDR3 is TGTGCCATCAGTGAGCTCGGAGAAGCGGGGACTGAAGCTTTCTTT. It translates to CAISELGEAGTEAFF.